The 22 T cell receptor beta chains presented below share a single source sample, sequenced in a study of blood T cell repertoires in COVID-19. The repertoire was sequenced with immunoSEQ multiplex PCR; TCRdb's copy has only in-frame clones and lacks some. The data contain 200,000 to 250,000 clones, about 85% of them seen just once; the ten biggest clones take up just under 20%. The sample was peripheral blood. These receptors came from a young man with active or convalescent COVID-19.

The V gene is TRBV4-2, the J gene TRBJ1-2; 7 bases map to TRBD1. V was pared by 6 bases and J by 8 bases, with 9 bases of the junction left unmatched. There are 13 residues in the CDR3. Germline V gene lookup returns CDR1 LGHNA and CDR2 YNFKEQ. The CDR3 loop reads CASRPQKGAGYTF. In DNA, the CDR3 is TGTGCCAGCAGACCTCAGAAGGGGGCGGGCTACACCTTC.

The chain is built from TRBV11-2 and TRBJ2-1; 8 bases agree with TRBD1. CDR1 SGHAT and CDR2 FQNNGV come from the germline V gene. The CDR3 totals 14 residues. With V trimmed by 2 bases and J by 9 bases, 6 bases remained unmatched. CDR3 residues: CASSLFRGRVEQFF. The CDR3 coding sequence is TGTGCCAGCAGCTTATTCAGGGGGCGGGTTGAGCAGTTCTTC.

The rearrangement links TRBV28 to TRBJ2-7; weak D call: TRBD2 (5 bases). The CDR3 sequence is 14 residues long. Germline V gene sequence: CDR1 MDHEN, CDR2 SYDVKM. The V end was cut by 2 bases, the J end by 2 bases, with 10 bases between. In nucleotides, the CDR3 is TGTGCCAGCAGTTTAGAGCGGACCACCTACGAGCAGTACTTC. It is translated as CASSLERTTYEQYF.

V and J are TRBV4-3 and TRBJ1-2, with a possible D match to TRBD1 (5 bases). The CDR3 covers 13 residues. Trimming shortened V by 0 bases and J by 9 bases, and 11 bases separated the two germline ends. Germline V gene data show CDR1 as LGHNA and CDR2 as YSLEER. This chain's CDR3 is CASSQDSGGRYTF. CDR3 nucleotide sequence: TGCGCCAGCAGCCAAGATTCGGGGGGTCGCTACACCTTC.

The rearrangement joins TRBV6-5 to TRBJ1-1; 8 bases are a match to TRBD1. This CDR3 comprises 13 residues. The ends lost 6 bases at V and 3 bases at J; junction bases unmatched: 3. Germline CDR1 reads MNHEY; CDR2 reads SVGAGI. This chain's CDR3 is CASSPTGDTEAFF. The DNA of the CDR3 is TGTGCCAGCAGCCCGACAGGGGACACTGAAGCTTTCTTT.

This clone was detected only a few times. The chain has TRBV9 and TRBJ2-5; perhaps TRBD2 as D (7 bases). CDR1 and CDR2 (germline): SGDLS, YYNGEE. The V and J ends lost 4 bases and 5 bases respectively, with 12 bases between them. CDR3 size: 13 residues. The CDR3 coding sequence is TGTGCCAGCAGCCCTAGGGGGGGGGAGACCCAGTACTTC. Translation gives CASSPRGGETQYF.

The rearrangement joins TRBV12-3 or TRBV12-4 to TRBJ2-1, with TRBD1 as a possible D gene (7 bases). This CDR3 region has 12 residues. The V and J ends lost 6 bases and 10 bases respectively, with 13 bases between them. CDR3 sequence (DNA): TGTGCCAGCAGGCCAGGGGGGTCCGAGCAGTTCTTC. Translated, it gives CASRPGGSEQFF.

V and J are TRBV12-5 and TRBJ1-1; D unresolved. Germline CDR1 LGHNT, CDR2 FRNRAP. The CDR3 covers 15 residues. Trimming took off 3 bases at V and 0 bases at J, with 11 bases between the two ends. DNA of the CDR3: TGTGCTAGTGGTTTCGTTATACACGTGAACACTGAAGCTTTCTTT. Amino acids: CASGFVIHVNTEAFF.

The genes are TRBV7-2 and TRBJ1-5, with 10 bases aligning to TRBD1. The CDR3 runs to 14 residues. Trimming took 4 bases from V and 4 from J; bases not matched to a gene: 1. The V gene's germline CDR1 is SGHTA and CDR2 FQGNSA. Written as DNA, the CDR3 is TGTGCCAGCAGCTGGGACAGGGGTAATCAGCCCCAGCATTTT. Residues: CASSWDRGNQPQHF.

On this clone itself: This specimen includes other DNA sequences encoding the same CDR3. The rearrangement uses TRBV19 and TRBJ1-3; TRBD1 agrees at 8 bases. The CDR3 extends over 14 amino acids. Germline V lookup: CDR1 LNHDA, CDR2 SQIVND (reference sequence). J was trimmed by 0 bases and V by 8 bases; bases with no gene match: 3. The CDR3 DNA reads TGTGCCAGTCGGACAGGGAGCTCTGGAAACACCATATATTTT. It yields the protein CASRTGSSGNTIYF.

J is TRBJ1-1 and V is TRBV18; TRBD1 matches 11 bases. CDR1 is KGHSH, CDR2 LQKENI, per germline. The length of the CDR3 is 15 residues. The V segment lost 5 bases and the J segment 1 base; nucleotides outside the gene matches: 3. CDR3 in DNA: TGTGCCAGCTCATGGGACAGGGGGGGGAACACTGAAGCTTTCTTT. The encoded protein is CASSWDRGGNTEAFF.

V gene TRBV28 combines with J gene TRBJ2-5, with D possibly matching TRBD1 (5 bases). CDR1 and CDR2 (germline): MDHEN, SYDVKM. Trimming shortened V by 2 bases and J by 4 bases, and 8 bases separated the two germline ends. This CDR3 spans 13 amino acids. This CDR3 reads CASSLQGIETQYF. The CDR3 DNA reads as TGTGCCAGCAGTTTACAGGGAATAGAGACCCAGTACTTC.

This clone was recorded once. The chain carries TRBV18 and TRBJ1-1, with 8 nucleotides matching TRBD1. Germline V gene sequence: CDR1 KGHSH, CDR2 LQKENI. This CDR3 has 14 residues. Trimming took 8 bases from V and 1 from J; bases not matched to a gene: 6. Here the CDR3 reads CASLPGTGNTEAFF. In DNA, the CDR3 is TGTGCCAGCCTTCCCGGGACAGGGAACACTGAAGCTTTCTTT.

This clone appeared once. The chain couples TRBV5-6 to TRBJ1-1; the D is unclear. CDR1 is SGHDT and CDR2 is YYEEEE in the germline V gene. CDR3 length: 17 amino acids. Trimming pared 3 bases from V and 8 bases from J, leaving 26 bases between. CDR3 amino acids: CASSSVWVEGLPPEAFF. The CDR3 DNA reads as TGTGCCAGCAGCTCGGTGTGGGTCGAGGGTCTCCCCCCCGAAGCTTTCTTT.

V usage is TRBV6-4 and J usage is TRBJ2-3, with TRBD2 identical over 8 bases. There are 15 residues in the CDR3. V shed 0 bases and J 3 bases; nucleotides not matched to a gene: 2. Germline lookup yields CDR1 MRHNA and CDR2 SNTAGT. CDR3 sequence: CASSDSGGRTDTQYF. The CDR3 DNA reads TGTGCCAGCAGTGACTCTGGCGGGAGGACAGATACGCAGTATTTT.

This chain joins TRBV15 and TRBJ2-1, with TRBD1 as a possible D gene (5 bases). Trimming removed 0 bases from V and 5 bases from J, with 5 bases in between. This CDR3 is built from 13 residues. In germline, CDR1 is LNHNV, CDR2 YYDKDF (reference sequence). This CDR3 is CATSRDRDNEQFF. DNA for the CDR3: TGTGCCACCAGCAGAGACAGGGACAATGAGCAGTTCTTC.

CDR3 DNA sequence: TGTGCCAGCAGCTTTTTTGCCCTGGGACAGAACACCGGGGAGCTGTTTTTT. The encoded protein is CASSFFALGQNTGELFF. The chain has TRBV7-2 and TRBJ2-2; possibly TRBD1 for D (6 bases). V lost 3 bases to trimming and J lost 1 base, with 15 bases between them. The CDR3 is 17 residues long. CDR1 is SGHTA, CDR2 FQGNSA, per germline.

The chain couples TRBV5-1 to TRBJ2-1; 7 bases align to TRBD1. The J segment lost 1 base and the V segment lost 2 bases, leaving 3 bases of the junction unmatched. CDR3 size: 15 residues. Looked up from germline, CDR1 is SGHRS and CDR2 is YFSETQ. The CDR3 is CASSLTGVSYNEQFF. CDR3 nucleotide sequence: TGCGCCAGCAGCTTAACAGGGGTATCCTACAATGAGCAGTTCTTC.

The CDR3: CASSLLGDNQPQHF. CDR3 in DNA: TGCGCCAGCAGCTTGCTAGGTGACAATCAGCCCCAGCATTTT. The V gene is TRBV5-1, the J gene TRBJ1-5; no clear D. This CDR3 is 14 amino acids long. With 1 base removed from V and 3 bases from J, the gap between germline ends came to 8 bases. The germline gives CDR1 SGHRS, CDR2 YFSETQ.

This rearrangement joins TRBV10-3 to TRBJ2-1, with 10 nucleotides matching TRBD2. V was clipped by 3 bases and J by 5 bases; unmatched bases: 4. The V gene's germline CDR1 is ENHRY and CDR2 SYGVKD. The CDR3 has 15 residues. The CDR3 reads CAISELAGPNNEQFF. CDR3 DNA: TGTGCCATCAGTGAACTAGCGGGACCAAACAATGAGCAGTTCTTC.

The rearrangement uses TRBV7-5 and TRBJ2-7; the table's D call, TRBD1, was not checked against the DNA. TRBV7-5 represents a pseudogene. The CDR3 is 14 amino acids. Here the CDR3 reads CVRSRDREPYEQYF. In DNA, the CDR3 is TGTGTCAGAAGCAGAGACAGGGAACCCTACGAGCAGTACTTC.

V and J are TRBV11-2 and TRBJ2-3; D unclear. The CDR3 extends over 16 amino acids. CDR1 and CDR2 from the germline V gene are SGHAT and FQNNGV. V lost 1 base and J lost 3, with 14 bases in between. DNA of the CDR3: TGTGCCAGCAGCTTAGGGGCCCCCAAGTCGACAGATACGCAGTATTTT. Amino acids: CASSLGAPKSTDTQYF.